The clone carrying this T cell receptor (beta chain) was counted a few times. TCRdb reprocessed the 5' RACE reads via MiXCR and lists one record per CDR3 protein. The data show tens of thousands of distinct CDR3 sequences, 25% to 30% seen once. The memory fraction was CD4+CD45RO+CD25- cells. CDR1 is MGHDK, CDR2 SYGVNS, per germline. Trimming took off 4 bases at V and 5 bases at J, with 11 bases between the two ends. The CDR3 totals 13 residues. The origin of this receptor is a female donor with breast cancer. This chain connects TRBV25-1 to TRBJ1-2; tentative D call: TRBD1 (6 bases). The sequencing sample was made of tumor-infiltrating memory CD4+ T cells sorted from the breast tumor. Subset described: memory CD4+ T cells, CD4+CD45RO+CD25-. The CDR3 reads CASSAGQTYGYTF. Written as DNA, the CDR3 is TGTGCCAGCAGTGCCGGACAGACATATGGCTACACCTTC.